This TCR beta chain was documented in a study of OX40 agonist ivuxolimab in advanced cancers. Study at large: Ivuxolimab, an agonistic anti-OX40 (CD134) antibody, was given to patients. Earlier treatment with anti-PD-1, anti-PD-L1 or anti-CTLA-4 was permitted, and about 40% had received some.

General observations from the study: Normalized expansion of T-cell clones was also low for some nonresponders.

Notes on this clone: Its specificity is unknown.

The germline CDR1 and CDR2 sequences are SGHDT and YYEEEE. The CDR3 has 14 residues. V lost 0 bases and J lost 2, with 8 bases in between. Some clones are missing from TCRdb's copy, which holds only in-frame ones; the method was immunoSEQ multiplex PCR. The sample carries 40,000 or so clones, roughly 82% recorded once. The sequencing used CD4+ or CD8+ T cells sorted from blood, collected in a trial of the OX40 agonist ivuxolimab. This TCR came from an adult with an advanced solid tumor such as melanoma, head and neck, liver or kidney cancer. J is TRBJ2-5 and V is TRBV5-6, with no clear D. The CDR3 loop reads CASSLEAGQETQYF. The CDR3 DNA follows: TGTGCCAGCAGCTTGGAGGCAGGACAAGAGACCCAGTACTTC.